This T cell receptor (beta chain) was retrieved from a study of OX40 agonist ivuxolimab in advanced cancers. The repertoire was sequenced with immunoSEQ multiplex PCR; TCRdb's copy has only in-frame clones and lacks some. This table has 35,000 to 45,000 clones, 80% to 90% appearing once. Germline V gene sequence: CDR1 MDHEN, CDR2 SYDVKM. The trim removed 4 bases at V and 4 bases at J, leaving 10 bases unmatched. This CDR3 contains 16 residues. Notes on the study in general: At 0.1 to 3.0 mg/kg and by week 6, CD4+ and CD8+ T cells in the blood had expanded clonally. Relative to CD4+ cells, CD8+ T cells on average had more expanded clones.

Blood got drawn at baseline, again on cycle 4 day 1, and then on cycle 7 day 1. With respect to this clone: The antigen is unknown.

V usage is TRBV28 and J usage is TRBJ2-7; TRBD1 matches 10 bases. The sequencing here drew on CD4+ or CD8+ T cells sorted from blood, taken in a trial of the OX40 agonist ivuxolimab. The TCR sequence derives from an adult with an advanced solid tumor such as melanoma, head and neck, liver or kidney cancer. CDR3 in DNA: TGTGCCAGCAGTTCCCAGAGGACAGGGGGACGGTACGAGCAGTACTTC. It is translated as CASSSQRTGGRYEQYF.